This TCR beta chain was obtained from a study of cytomegalovirus exposure and HLA in healthy donors. The CDR3 length is 15 residues. V gave up 3 bases and J gave up 7 bases; unmatched junction bases: 9. The germline CDR1 and CDR2 sequences are SNHLY and FYNNEI. The PCR employed 60 Vbeta primers together with 13 Jbeta primers. Some clones are missing from TCRdb's copy, which holds only in-frame ones; the method was immunoSEQ multiplex PCR. The sample lists more than 200,000 clones, about 83% occurring once. The TCR was taken from a girl aged 5 to 17 in good health and CMV-seronegative. The sample was PBMCs. This rearrangement joins TRBV2 to TRBJ1-3; TRBD1 agrees at 7 bases. CDR3 nucleotide sequence: TGTGCCAGCAGTGATCAGGGGGGCTACGGGAACACCATATATTTT. It specifies CASSDQGGYGNTIYF.